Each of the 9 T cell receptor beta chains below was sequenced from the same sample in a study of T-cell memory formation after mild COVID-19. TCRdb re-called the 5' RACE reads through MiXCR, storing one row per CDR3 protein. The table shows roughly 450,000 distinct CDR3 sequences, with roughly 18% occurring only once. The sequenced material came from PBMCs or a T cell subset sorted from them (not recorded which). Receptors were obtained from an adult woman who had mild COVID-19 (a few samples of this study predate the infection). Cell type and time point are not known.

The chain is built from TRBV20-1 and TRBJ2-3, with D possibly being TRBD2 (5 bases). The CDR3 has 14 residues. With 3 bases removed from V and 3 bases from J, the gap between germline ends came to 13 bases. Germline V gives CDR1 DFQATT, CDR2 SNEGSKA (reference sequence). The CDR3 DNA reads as TGCAGTGCTAGGTGGGAGTCCGGGACAGATACGCAGTATTTT. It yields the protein CSARWESGTDTQYF.

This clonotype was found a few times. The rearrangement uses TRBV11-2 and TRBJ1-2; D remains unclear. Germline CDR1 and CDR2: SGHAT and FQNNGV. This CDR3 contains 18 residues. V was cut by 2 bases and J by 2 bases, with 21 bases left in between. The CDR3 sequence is CASSLFPGRSDKNYGYTF. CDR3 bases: TGTGCCAGCAGCTTATTCCCAGGCAGGAGCGACAAGAACTATGGCTACACCTTC.

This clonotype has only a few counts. The CDR3 DNA reads TGTGCCAGCAGCTCAGGACCGGGCTACACCTTC. This gives the protein CASSSGPGYTF. The chain employs TRBV12-3 or TRBV12-4 and TRBJ1-2, with D unclear. V gave up 6 bases and J gave up 8 bases, with 10 bases separating them. The CDR3 is made up of 11 amino acids.

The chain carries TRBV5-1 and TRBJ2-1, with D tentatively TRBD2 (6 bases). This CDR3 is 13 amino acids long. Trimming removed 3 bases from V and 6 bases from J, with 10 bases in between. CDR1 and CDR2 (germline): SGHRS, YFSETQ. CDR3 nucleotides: TGCGCCAGCAGCTCGGGAGCCCCCAATGAGCAGTTCTTC. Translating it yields CASSSGAPNEQFF.

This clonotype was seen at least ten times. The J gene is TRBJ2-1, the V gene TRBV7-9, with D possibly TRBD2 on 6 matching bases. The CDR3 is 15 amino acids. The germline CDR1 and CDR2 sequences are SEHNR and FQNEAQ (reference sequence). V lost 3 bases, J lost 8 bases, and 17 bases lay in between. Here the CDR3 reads CASSFLGLGEDEQFF. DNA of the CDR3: TGTGCCAGCAGCTTCCTCGGGCTAGGGGAGGATGAGCAGTTCTTC.

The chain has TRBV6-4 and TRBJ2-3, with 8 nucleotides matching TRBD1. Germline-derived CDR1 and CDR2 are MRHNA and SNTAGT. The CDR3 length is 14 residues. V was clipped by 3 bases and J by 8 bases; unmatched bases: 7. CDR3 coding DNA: TGTGCCAGCAGTGATCAGGGGGCCGGGGGTACGCAGTATTTT. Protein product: CASSDQGAGGTQYF.

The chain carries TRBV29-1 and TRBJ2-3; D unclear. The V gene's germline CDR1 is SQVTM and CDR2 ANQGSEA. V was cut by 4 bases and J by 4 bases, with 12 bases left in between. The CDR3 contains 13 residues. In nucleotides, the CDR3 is TGCAGCGTTGGAGTCAGTGGCGCAGATACGCAGTATTTT. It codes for CSVGVSGADTQYF.

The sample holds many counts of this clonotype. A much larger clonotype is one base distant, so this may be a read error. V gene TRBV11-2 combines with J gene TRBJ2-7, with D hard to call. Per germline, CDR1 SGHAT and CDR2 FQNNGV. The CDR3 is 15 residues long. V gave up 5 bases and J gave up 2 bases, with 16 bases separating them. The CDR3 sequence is CASSVPFRHAYEQYF. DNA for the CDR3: TGTGCCAGCAGCGTCCCGTTTCGACACGCCTACGAGCAGTACTTC.

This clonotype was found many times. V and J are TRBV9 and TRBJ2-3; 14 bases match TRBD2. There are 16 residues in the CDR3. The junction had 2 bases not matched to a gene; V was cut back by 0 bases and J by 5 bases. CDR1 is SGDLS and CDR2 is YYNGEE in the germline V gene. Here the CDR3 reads CASSVAGTSGGDTQYF. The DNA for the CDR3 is TGTGCCAGCAGCGTAGCTGGGACTAGCGGGGGAGATACGCAGTATTTT.